This entry lists 32 T cell receptor beta chains sequenced from one sample in a study of T cell responses to AZD1222 COVID-19 vaccine. This table comes from immunoSEQ multiplex PCR, and its TCRdb copy is limited to in-frame clones, with some not included. The sample records 95,000 to 150,000 clones, 84% being singletons. The input for sequencing was peripheral blood, taken 28 days after the second AZD1222 dose. All receptors derive from an adult who received the AZD1222 COVID-19 vaccine.

In the case of this clone: The same CDR3 also results from other DNA sequences found in this sample. DNA for the CDR3: TGTGCCAGCAGTTTAGGATATGGCTACACCTTC. It translates to CASSLGYGYTF. V gene TRBV12-3 or TRBV12-4 combines with J gene TRBJ1-2; the D is unclear. There are 11 residues in the CDR3. V was pared by 1 base and J by 5 bases, with 2 bases between.

This chain joins TRBV19 and TRBJ2-7, with TRBD1 matching 7 bases. The CDR3 sequence is 19 residues long. V lost 6 bases to trimming and J lost 2 bases; unmatched junction nucleotides: 22. Germline V gene data show CDR1 as LNHDA and CDR2 as SQIVND (reference sequence). The CDR3 region is CASSRIPDKPRGLTYEQYF. The CDR3 nucleotides read TGTGCCAGTAGCCGAATTCCCGATAAACCCAGGGGGTTAACCTACGAGCAGTACTTC.

The V and J genes are TRBV30 and TRBJ2-6; possible D gene TRBD2, 5 bases. With 2 bases removed from V and 2 bases from J, the gap between germline ends came to 22 bases. The CDR3 spans 19 residues. CDR1 and CDR2 from the germline V gene are GTSNPN and SVGIG (reference sequence). Here the CDR3 reads CAWSNPSEGWGAGANVLTF. In DNA form, the CDR3 reads TGTGCCTGGAGTAATCCCTCCGAGGGCTGGGGTGCTGGGGCCAACGTCCTGACTTTC. The full variable domain, its missing parts supplied by reference TRBV30 and TRBJ2-6, is SQTIHQWPATLVQPVGSPLSLECTVEGTSNPNLYWYRQAAGRGLQLLFYSVGIGQISSEVPQNLSASRPQDRQFILSSKKLLLSDSGFYLCAWSNPSEGWGAGANVLTFGAGSRLTVL.

The V call is TRBV9, the J call TRBJ2-7; 10 bases map to TRBD2. CDR1 is SGDLS, CDR2 YYNGEE, per germline. The CDR3 is made up of 14 amino acids. V was clipped by 0 bases and J by 6 bases; unmatched bases: 3. CDR3 in amino acids: CASSVVGTSAEQYF. The CDR3 nucleotides are TGTGCCAGCAGCGTAGTGGGGACTAGCGCCGAGCAGTACTTC.

This chain uses TRBV9 with TRBJ2-2; 7 nucleotides line up with TRBD1. Germline V gene sequence: CDR1 SGDLS, CDR2 YYNGEE. The V gene end was trimmed by 4 bases and the J gene end by 2 bases; junction bases not matched to a gene: 8. The CDR3 totals 16 residues. CDR3 loop: CASSQSDRANTGELFF. CDR3 bases: TGTGCCAGCAGCCAGTCTGACAGGGCTAACACCGGGGAGCTGTTTTTT.

The chain is built from TRBV7-2 and TRBJ1-3, with D perhaps matching TRBD1 (6 bases). The CDR3 is 16 residues long. The germline V gene encodes CDR1 SGHTA and CDR2 FQGNSA. V was cut by 5 bases and J by 0 bases, with 14 bases left in between. The CDR3 here is CASSAGQILSGNTIYF. Here the CDR3 DNA reads TGTGCCAGCAGCGCCGGACAGATACTCTCTGGAAACACCATATATTTT.

The rearrangement uses TRBV11-2 and TRBJ2-7; the match to TRBD2 covers 8 bases. CDR3 length equals 15 residues. J lost 0 bases, V lost 2 bases, and 3 bases had no gene match. Germline-derived CDR1 and CDR2 are SGHAT and FQNNGV. CDR3 sequence (DNA): TGTGCCAGCAGCTTACCCGGGGGGGCCTCCTACGAGCAGTACTTC. The encoded protein is CASSLPGGASYEQYF. The entire variable domain, with the rest obtained from reference TRBV11-2 and TRBJ2-7, is as follows: EAGVAQSPRYKIIEKRQSVAFWCNPISGHATLYWYQQILGQGPKLLIQFQNNGVVDDSQLPKDRFSAERLKGVDSTLKIQPAKLEDSAVYLCASSLPGGASYEQYFGPGTRLTVT.

V usage is TRBV12-5 and J usage is TRBJ2-3; D possibly corresponds to TRBD2 (6 bases). CDR1 LGHNT and CDR2 FRNRAP come from the germline V gene. V was trimmed by 6 bases and J by 0 bases, leaving 13 bases between them. CDR3 length: 15 amino acids. CDR3 nucleotide sequence: TGTGCTAGTGGCCTCCGGGGGTCTAGCACAGATACGCAGTATTTT. Translating it yields CASGLRGSSTDTQYF. Full variable domain (missing parts from reference TRBV12-5 and TRBJ2-3): DARVTQTPRHKVTEMGQEVTMRCQPILGHNTVFWYRQTMMQGLELLAYFRNRAPLDDSGMPKDRFSAEMPDATLATLKIQPSEPRDSAVYFCASGLRGSSTDTQYFGPGTRLTVL.

The V gene is TRBV6-1, the J gene TRBJ1-2; D gene ambiguous. Germline lookup yields CDR1 MNHNS and CDR2 SASEGT. This CDR3 region has 13 residues. The V gene lost 3 bases and the J gene lost 5 bases, with 10 bases spanning the gap. For the CDR3, the DNA is TGTGCCAGCAGTGACATGGGAACTTATGGCTACACCTTC. Its protein is CASSDMGTYGYTF.

This clone was counted once. This chain links TRBV5-1 with TRBJ2-7, with 8 bases that match TRBD1. Germline CDR1 reads SGHRS; CDR2 reads YFSETQ. V was pared by 4 bases and J by 4 bases, with 4 bases of the junction left unmatched. This CDR3 has 13 amino acids. The CDR3 bases are TGCGCCAGCAGCCTGGACAGGGAGTACGAGCAGTACTTC. Its translation: CASSLDREYEQYF.

The chain links TRBV27 to TRBJ1-2, with a weak D call TRBD1 (6 bases). The germline V and J ends were trimmed by 4 bases and 1 base, with 10 bases remaining between them. Germline V gene sequence: CDR1 MNHEY, CDR2 SMNVEV (reference sequence). The CDR3 length is 14 residues. CDR3 nucleotide sequence: TGTGCCAGCAGTTGGGCAGGGGTTAACTATGGCTACACCTTC. As protein: CASSWAGVNYGYTF.

The chain employs TRBV5-6 and TRBJ2-2; 7 bases are a match to TRBD1. Trimming cost V 4 bases and J 8 bases; bases outside gene matches: 11. Germline V gene sequence: CDR1 SGHDT, CDR2 YYEEEE. This CDR3 is 15 amino acids long. In DNA, the CDR3 is TGTGCCAGCAGCCCCCAGACAGGGATGGCGGGGGAGCTGTTTTTT. This encodes CASSPQTGMAGELFF.

This rearrangement joins TRBV7-3 to TRBJ1-1, with D possibly being TRBD1 (5 bases). CDR3 length equals 15 residues. Germline CDR1 SGHTA, CDR2 FQGTGA. Trimming stripped 0 bases from V and 5 bases from J, with 13 bases between. CDR3 nucleotides: TGTGCCAGCAGCTTAACAGGGACTCGAGAGACTGAAGCTTTCTTT. This codes for CASSLTGTRETEAFF. The full variable domain, rest sourced from reference TRBV7-3 and TRBJ1-1, is GAGVSQTPSNKVTEKGKYVELRCDPISGHTALYWYRQSLGQGPEFLIYFQGTGAADDSGLPNDRFFAVRPEGSVSTLKIQRTERGDSAVYLCASSLTGTRETEAFFGQGTRLTVV.

The V call is TRBV7-2, the J call TRBJ1-2; 8 bases fit TRBD1. In germline, CDR1 is SGHTA, CDR2 FQGNSA. CDR3 length: 15 residues. V gave up 3 bases and J gave up 3 bases; unmatched junction bases: 6. The CDR3 spells CASSFQTGEYYGYTF. Here the CDR3 DNA reads TGTGCCAGCAGCTTTCAGACAGGGGAGTACTATGGCTACACCTTC. The full variable domain, in which reference TRBV7-2 and TRBJ1-2 provide the parts outside the CDR3, is GAGVSQSPSNKVTEKGKDVELRCDPISGHTALYWYRQSLGQGLEFLIYFQGNSAPDKSGLPSDRFSAERTGGSVSTLTIQRTQQEDSAVYLCASSFQTGEYYGYTFGSGTRLTVV.

This clone was observed a handful of times. The CDR3 loop is CASSPNPIGGYTF. DNA of the CDR3: TGTGCCAGCAGTCCCAACCCCATTGGAGGCTACACCTTC. The chain combines TRBV27 with TRBJ1-2; D remains ambiguous. V was shortened by 5 bases and J by 8 bases, with 15 bases between the two germline ends. Germline V gene data show CDR1 as MNHEY and CDR2 as SMNVEV (reference sequence). This CDR3 contains 13 residues.

The V and J genes are TRBV28 and TRBJ1-1; D is uncertain. This CDR3 is 15 amino acids long. Trimming left V 4 bases short and J 5 bases short, with 17 bases between. The germline V gene encodes CDR1 MDHEN and CDR2 SYDVKM. In DNA, the CDR3 is TGTGCCAGCAGTTCCATCATGGGTGGAAGGACTGAAGCTTTCTTT. This translates into CASSSIMGGRTEAFF.

The CDR3 protein is CASSTTGAGQPQHF. The DNA of the CDR3 is TGTGCCAGTAGTACGACAGGGGCTGGTCAGCCCCAGCATTTT. The chain couples TRBV19 to TRBJ1-5, with 8 positions matching TRBD1. V lost 4 bases and J lost 6; bases outside the gene matches: 5. The CDR3 spans 14 residues. CDR1 and CDR2 from the germline V gene are LNHDA and SQIVND (reference sequence).

This clone was counted once. J is TRBJ2-2 and V is TRBV2; D is possibly TRBD1 (5 bases). Between the trimmed V and J ends, which lost 7 bases and 5 bases, there was a span of 11 bases. The CDR3 contains 13 residues. Germline assignment: CDR1 SNHLY and CDR2 FYNNEI. CDR3 sequence: CASNLQDTGELFF. The CDR3 DNA sequence: TGTGCCAGCAACTTACAGGATACCGGGGAGCTGTTTTTT. The whole variable domain, filled in from reference TRBV2 and TRBJ2-2, reads EPEVTQTPSHQVTQMGQEVILRCVPISNHLYFYWYRQILGQKVEFLVSFYNNEISEKSEIFDDQFSVERPDGSNFTLKIRSTKLEDSAMYFCASNLQDTGELFFGEGSRLTVL.

J is TRBJ1-4 and V is TRBV10-2, with D uncertain. From germline, CDR1 is WSHSY and CDR2 SAAADI. The CDR3 contains 15 residues. V gave up 6 bases and J gave up 3 bases, with 14 bases separating them. CDR3 sequence (DNA): TGCGCCAGCAGCGGTGTTAGGGTTGCTAATGAAAAACTGTTTTTT. Its translation: CASSGVRVANEKLFF.

The chain is built from TRBV2 and TRBJ1-5; D gene ambiguous. With 2 bases removed from V and 0 bases from J, the gap between germline ends came to 5 bases. Germline CDR1 SNHLY, CDR2 FYNNEI. The CDR3 has 14 amino acids. The CDR3 loop is CASSERYSNQPQHF. The CDR3 bases are TGTGCCAGCAGTGAAAGGTATAGCAATCAGCCCCAGCATTTT.

The gene calls are TRBV9 and TRBJ2-7, with 11 positions matching TRBD2. The germline CDR1 and CDR2 sequences are SGDLS and YYNGEE. V shed 5 bases, J shed 4 bases, and the junction held 8 bases outside the gene matches. There are 15 residues in the CDR3. The CDR3 sequence is CASSGASGGLYEQYF. Written as DNA, the CDR3 is TGTGCCAGCAGTGGGGCTAGCGGGGGGCTATACGAGCAGTACTTC.

The rearrangement uses TRBV11-2 and TRBJ1-1; D unclear. V gave up 3 bases and J gave up 7 bases, with 15 bases separating them. The CDR3 spans 14 residues. Germline-derived CDR1 and CDR2 are SGHAT and FQNNGV. CDR3 DNA sequence: TGTGCCAGCAGCTTTATTAACGGGCGACATGAAGCTTTCTTT. Amino acid sequence: CASSFINGRHEAFF.

The gene calls are TRBV4-3 and TRBJ2-5, with 10 nucleotides matching TRBD1. There are 17 residues in the CDR3. Germline values: CDR1 LGHNA, CDR2 YSLEER. The junction had 10 bases not matched to a gene; V was cut back by 4 bases and J by 2 bases. This chain's CDR3 is CASSRRLGTGVQETQYF. In nucleotides, the CDR3 is TGCGCCAGCAGCCGTCGACTTGGGACAGGGGTTCAAGAGACCCAGTACTTC.

The genes are TRBV6-5 and TRBJ1-4; TRBD1 might be the D (5 bases). Per germline, CDR1 MNHEY and CDR2 SVGAGI. V was shortened by 8 bases and J by 8 bases, with 9 bases between the two germline ends. The CDR3 covers 11 residues. The CDR3 DNA follows: TGTGCCAGCGGAGGGGTCGAAAAACTGTTTTTT. Translated: CASGGVEKLFF.

This clone was counted a single time. The V gene is TRBV7-2, the J gene TRBJ2-3, with TRBD2 as a possible D gene (5 bases). Trimming stripped 4 bases from V and 4 bases from J, with 15 bases between. CDR3 length: 15 amino acids. Germline V gene sequence: CDR1 SGHTA, CDR2 FQGNSA. CDR3 nucleotide sequence: TGTGCCAGCAGCTCAAGAGGGATTTACTCAGATACGCAGTATTTT. Its protein is CASSSRGIYSDTQYF.

This chain links TRBV11-2 with TRBJ2-1, with D perhaps TRBD1 or TRBD2 (5 bases each). CDR3 size: 15 residues. CDR1 is SGHAT and CDR2 is FQNNGV in the germline V gene. The V gene lost 5 bases and the J gene lost 7 bases, with 18 bases spanning the gap. CDR3 residues: CASSGLGVKENEQFF. CDR3 nucleotides: TGTGCCAGCAGCGGGCTGGGGGTTAAGGAGAATGAGCAGTTCTTC.

This chain uses TRBV18 with TRBJ1-2; no definite D call. V lost 6 bases and J 4 bases, leaving 18 bases between the germline ends. The CDR3 extends over 15 amino acids. The germline V gene encodes CDR1 KGHSH and CDR2 LQKENI. The CDR3 sequence is CASSSEGAASYGYTF. CDR3 DNA sequence: TGTGCCAGCTCGTCCGAGGGAGCGGCTAGCTATGGCTACACCTTC.

This chain joins TRBV5-6 and TRBJ1-2; TRBD1 might be the D (6 bases). The CDR3 sequence is 14 residues long. CDR1 SGHDT and CDR2 YYEEEE come from the germline V gene. V was shortened by 3 bases and J by 4 bases, with 13 bases between the two germline ends. The CDR3 DNA reads as TGTGCCAGCAGCTGGGGGCCGCAGAGCTATGGCTACACCTTC. This encodes CASSWGPQSYGYTF.

The chain recombines TRBV24-1 with TRBJ1-5, with D perhaps TRBD1 (6 bases). Trimming shortened V by 7 bases and J by 7 bases, and 16 bases separated the two germline ends. CDR3 length equals 14 residues. Germline V CDR1 and CDR2: KGHDR, SFDVKD. The CDR3 loop is CATSPNQGFQPQHF. The CDR3 region has the DNA TGTGCCACCAGCCCCAATCAGGGGTTCCAGCCCCAGCATTTT.

This clone was recorded once. The V gene is TRBV5-6, the J gene TRBJ2-6; maybe TRBD1 (5 bases). CDR1 and CDR2 from the germline V gene are SGHDT and YYEEEE. The ends were cut back, 1 base at V and 1 base at J, with 15 bases in the middle. This CDR3 has 18 amino acids. The CDR3 coding sequence is TGTGCCAGCAGCTTGATGACTGACAGCAGATCTGGGGCCAACGTCCTGACTTTC. Protein: CASSLMTDSRSGANVLTF.

The V call is TRBV7-2, the J call TRBJ1-1; TRBD1 might be the D (5 bases). The CDR3 is 18 amino acids. Per the germline V gene, CDR1 is SGHTA and CDR2 is FQGNSA. V was shortened by 0 bases and J by 8 bases, with 25 bases between the two germline ends. CDR3 nucleotides: TGTGCCAGCAGCTTAGCCTACAGCAGGAGTCGGGACCCGGGCGAAGCTTTCTTT. This encodes CASSLAYSRSRDPGEAFF.

The chain joins TRBV30 to TRBJ1-2; 10 bases fit TRBD1. The V gene's germline CDR1 is GTSNPN and CDR2 SVGIG (reference sequence). This CDR3 region has 14 residues. V trimming: 1 base; J trimming: 8 bases; junction bases outside the gene matches: 7. In DNA form, the CDR3 reads TGTGCCTGGAGTGGCGGGACAGGGGTTTTCGGCTACACCTTC. It specifies CAWSGGTGVFGYTF.